Included here is one T cell receptor (beta chain) sequence, with context. Using immunoSEQ multiplex PCR, the repertoire was profiled, and TCRdb retains in-frame clones only, with some absent. The data contain some 740,000 clones, 92% of them seen just once; the ten biggest clones take up about 25%. The sample is drawn from a study of shared clonotypes between healthy human individuals. The germline V gene encodes CDR1 SGHVS and CDR2 FNYEAQ. CDR3 length: 17 amino acids. The V gene end was trimmed by 2 bases and the J gene end by 4 bases; junction bases not matched to a gene: 11. Positively selected for CCR7, the CD45RO-negative cells used as naive CD8 cells excluded terminally differentiated effector memory CD45RA+ cells.

This TCR came from a man aged 30 to 45 in good health. The sequencing sample was made of naive CD8+ T cells sorted from blood. The chain has TRBV7-6 and TRBJ2-3, with 8 bases that match TRBD2. The CDR3 region is CASSLRAGVSGADTQYF. The DNA of the CDR3 is TGTGCCAGCAGCTTAAGAGCGGGAGTGAGTGGGGCAGATACGCAGTATTTT. The full variable domain, its missing parts supplied by reference TRBV7-6 and TRBJ2-3, is GAGVSQSPRYKVTKRGQDVALRCDPISGHVSLYWYRQALGQGPEFLTYFNYEAQQDKSGLPNDRFSAERPEGSISTLTIQRTEQRDSAMYRCASSLRAGVSGADTQYFGPGTRLTVL.